This T cell receptor (beta chain) was observed in a study of cytomegalovirus exposure and HLA in healthy donors. Study-wide results and limits: When a later analysis was performed, an Asian-associated ancestry cluster reportedly had fewer N-insertions than the roughly 640-donor mean.

Amplification used 60 Vbeta primers and 13 Jbeta primers. This table comes from immunoSEQ multiplex PCR, and its TCRdb copy is limited to in-frame clones, with some not included. The table includes under 200,000 clones, 78% detected once. In regard to this clone: Its target is not known.

CDR1 is SNHLY and CDR2 is FYNNEI in the germline V gene. The CDR3 has 12 amino acids. V was clipped by 6 bases and J by 7 bases, with 9 bases between them. The sequence derives from a woman aged 45-65 years in good health and CMV-seropositive. Sample: PBMCs. The J gene is TRBJ1-4, the V gene TRBV2; a possible D gene is TRBD1 (6 bases). The CDR3: CASRSQGEKLFF. The CDR3 DNA reads TGTGCCAGCAGATCACAGGGTGAAAAACTGTTTTTT.